The 23 T cell receptor beta chains presented below share a single source sample, sequenced in a study of graft-versus-host responses after intestinal transplantation. Clones were read by immunoSEQ multiplex PCR, and TCRdb kept only the in-frame ones, dropping some. The sample lists roughly 120,000 clones; over 85% were seen once. These receptors have no known antigen. Sequencing was performed on unstimulated CD8+ T cells sorted from spleen or lymph node cells, taken before intestinal transplant. These receptors all stem from a human donor who received an intestinal transplant.

This chain connects TRBV5-5 to TRBJ2-7; 11 bases are a match to TRBD2. The V gene end was trimmed by 1 base and the J gene end by 6 bases; junction bases not matched to a gene: 9. This CDR3 region has 16 residues. Per the germline V gene, CDR1 is SGHKS and CDR2 is YYEKEE (reference sequence). The CDR3 region has the DNA TGTGCCAGCAGCTTGAGGACTAGCGGGCCCCTAGGCGAGCAGTACTTC. This codes for CASSLRTSGPLGEQYF.

The J gene is TRBJ1-5, the V gene TRBV6-1; D unclear. CDR1 is MNHNS, CDR2 SASEGT, per germline. The CDR3 has 15 residues. V was clipped by 6 bases and J by 2 bases, with 14 bases between them. The CDR3 DNA follows: TGTGCCAGCAGCGTCGGGTGGGTAGGCAATCAGCCCCAGCATTTT. It is translated as CASSVGWVGNQPQHF.

The J gene is TRBJ2-1, the V gene TRBV30; the match to TRBD2 covers 12 bases. The CDR3 has 15 residues. The V and J ends lost 2 bases and 8 bases, in that order; junction bases with no gene match: 7. Germline assignment: CDR1 GTSNPN and CDR2 SVGIG (reference sequence). CDR3 residues: CAWSLLAGGSDEQFF. DNA of the CDR3: TGTGCCTGGAGTCTCCTAGCGGGAGGGTCAGATGAGCAGTTCTTC.

The rearrangement joins TRBV7-3 to TRBJ1-1; no reliable D call. There are 17 residues in the CDR3. Germline values: CDR1 SGHTA, CDR2 FQGTGA. V was shortened by 1 base and J by 0 bases, with 15 bases between the two germline ends. CDR3 coding DNA: TGTGCCAGCAGCTTAAACCCCCCGGTGGTGATGAACACTGAAGCTTTCTTT. Translating gives CASSLNPPVVMNTEAFF. Looking up the rest from reference TRBV7-3 and TRBJ1-1 gives the full variable domain: GAGVSQTPSNKVTEKGKYVELRCDPISGHTALYWYRQSLGQGPEFLIYFQGTGAADDSGLPNDRFFAVRPEGSVSTLKIQRTERGDSAVYLCASSLNPPVVMNTEAFFGQGTRLTVV.

This chain uses TRBV5-1 with TRBJ2-1; D is uncertain. Germline assignment: CDR1 SGHRS and CDR2 YFSETQ. The V and J ends lost 0 bases and 5 bases respectively, with 6 bases between them. The CDR3 loop spans 13 amino acids. This CDR3 reads CASSLVRNNEQFF. For the CDR3, the DNA is TGCGCCAGCAGCTTGGTTAGGAACAATGAGCAGTTCTTC.

The chain has TRBV2 and TRBJ2-7, with D unclear. Trimming left V 2 bases short and J 7 bases short, with 12 bases between. Per germline, CDR1 SNHLY and CDR2 FYNNEI. CDR3 length: 13 residues. CDR3 protein: CASSEYPRGEQYF. The CDR3 coding sequence is TGTGCCAGCAGTGAATACCCCCGCGGTGAGCAGTACTTC.

The chain is built from TRBV11-2 and TRBJ1-1; D is perhaps TRBD1 (5 bases). In germline, CDR1 is SGHAT, CDR2 FQNNGV. The CDR3 length is 15 residues. With 1 base removed from V and 5 bases from J, the gap between germline ends came to 14 bases. CDR3 amino acids: CASSLGAGPRTEAFF. The CDR3 coding sequence is TGTGCCAGCAGCTTAGGGGCGGGGCCGAGGACTGAAGCTTTCTTT.

This clone has only a few counts. The rearrangement uses TRBV9 and TRBJ2-1; possibly TRBD2 for D (5 bases). Germline values: CDR1 SGDLS, CDR2 YYNGEE. The CDR3 consists of 16 residues. Trimming removed 3 bases from V and 0 bases from J, with 13 bases in between. As DNA, the CDR3 is TGTGCCAGCAGCGCCCGGGAAACCATCTCCTACAATGAGCAGTTCTTC. It translates to CASSARETISYNEQFF.

The chain joins TRBV5-4 to TRBJ2-1; D gene unclear. Germline CDR1 and CDR2: SGHNT and YYREEE (reference sequence). The CDR3 has 14 residues. V shed 0 bases and J shed 2 bases, with 6 bases lying between them. The CDR3 DNA reads as TGTGCCAGCAGCTTGGGAGGACCCTACAATGAGCAGTTCTTC. Translating it yields CASSLGGPYNEQFF.

The chain has TRBV4-1 and TRBJ1-1, with 10 bases fitting TRBD1. There are 19 residues in the CDR3. Trimming cost V 0 bases and J 0 bases; bases outside gene matches: 10. CDR1 is MGHRA, CDR2 YSYEKL, per germline. The CDR3 sequence is CASSQDGGGQGSMNTEAFF. The CDR3 region has the DNA TGCGCCAGCAGCCAAGACGGGGGGGGACAGGGGAGCATGAACACTGAAGCTTTCTTT.

This chain joins TRBV10-3 and TRBJ2-4; 9 bases are a match to TRBD1. Germline assignment: CDR1 ENHRY and CDR2 SYGVKD. After removal of 4 bases from V and 6 bases from J, the junction contained 4 bases not matched to a gene. The CDR3 covers 14 residues. The CDR3 bases are TGTGCCATCAGTGTCGGGACAGGGACAAACATTCAGTACTTC. Its protein product is CAISVGTGTNIQYF.

This clone has a handful of counts. V and J are TRBV7-9 and TRBJ1-2; D ambiguous. The germline V and J ends were trimmed by 5 bases and 5 bases, with 12 bases remaining between them. The CDR3 sequence is 13 residues long. Germline assignment: CDR1 SEHNR and CDR2 FQNEAQ (reference sequence). This chain's CDR3 is CASSGGIAYGYTF. The CDR3 DNA reads TGTGCCAGCAGCGGAGGGATTGCATATGGCTACACCTTC.

The chain recombines TRBV29-1 with TRBJ1-1; D not resolved. Between the trimmed V and J ends, which lost 2 bases and 10 bases, there was a span of 14 bases. The CDR3 length is 12 residues. Germline V gives CDR1 SQVTM, CDR2 ANQGSEA. The CDR3 DNA sequence: TGCAGCGTTGAAATGGACGCCTGGGGAGCTTTCTTT. Its protein is CSVEMDAWGAFF.

This clone was picked up one time. The chain uses TRBV2 and TRBJ1-2; D remains unclear. V was pared by 1 base and J by 0 bases, with 12 bases between. The CDR3 covers 16 residues. Germline V gives CDR1 SNHLY, CDR2 FYNNEI. The DNA of the CDR3 is TGTGCCAGCAGTGAAGATTTCGGGTTAGCTAACTATGGCTACACCTTC. Amino acids: CASSEDFGLANYGYTF.

This chain uses TRBV6-5 with TRBJ1-3; no firm D call. The germline V and J ends were trimmed by 8 bases and 2 bases, with 13 bases remaining between them. CDR3 size: 14 residues. Germline CDR1 MNHEY, CDR2 SVGAGI. The DNA of the CDR3 is TGTGCCAGCGGTCCGATGATACCTGGAAACACCATATATTTT. It is translated as CASGPMIPGNTIYF.

The chain recombines TRBV9 with TRBJ2-2, with D unclear. The germline V gene has CDR1 SGDLS and CDR2 YYNGEE. The CDR3 length is 13 residues. V was cut by 0 bases and J by 11 bases, with 11 bases left in between. CDR3 DNA: TGTGCCAGCAGCGTAGGACCTCAGAACGAGCTGTTTTTT. Translation: CASSVGPQNELFF.

This clone showed up just a few times. V gene TRBV19 combines with J gene TRBJ2-3, with 10 bases aligning to TRBD1. Looked up from germline, CDR1 is LNHDA and CDR2 is SQIVND (reference sequence). After removal of 10 bases from V and 6 bases from J, the junction contained 7 bases not matched to a gene. This CDR3 has 13 residues. CDR3 bases: TGTGCCACATGGACAGGGGGAATCGATACGCAGTATTTT. Residues: CATWTGGIDTQYF.

The chain employs TRBV7-6 and TRBJ2-3, with D hard to call. V dropped 1 base and J dropped 2 bases, with 4 bases sitting between them. Germline V gene lookup returns CDR1 SGHVS and CDR2 FNYEAQ. The CDR3 runs to 13 residues. The CDR3 here is CASSLVDTDTQYF. In nucleotides, the CDR3 is TGTGCCAGCAGCTTAGTGGACACAGATACGCAGTATTTT.

This rearrangement joins TRBV6-1 to TRBJ2-1; maybe TRBD1 (6 bases). This CDR3 has 15 amino acids. V was clipped by 1 base and J by 6 bases, with 13 bases between them. CDR1 and CDR2 (germline): MNHNS, SASEGT. CDR3 amino acids: CASSEVRTVSNEQFF. The CDR3 DNA follows: TGTGCCAGCAGTGAAGTTAGGACAGTATCCAATGAGCAGTTCTTC.

J is TRBJ1-5 and V is TRBV27; D may be TRBD1 (6 bases). V lost 3 bases to trimming and J lost 6 bases, with 12 bases between them. Per the germline V gene, CDR1 is MNHEY and CDR2 is SMNVEV (reference sequence). The length of the CDR3 is 14 residues. CDR3 protein: CASSFVGGGQPQHF. The CDR3 nucleotides read TGTGCCAGCAGTTTTGTCGGGGGCGGTCAGCCCCAGCATTTT.

This rearrangement joins TRBV5-1 to TRBJ2-3; D possibly uses TRBD1 or TRBD2 (6 bases each). CDR1 is SGHRS and CDR2 is YFSETQ in the germline V gene. The CDR3 has 16 residues. The V end lost 4 bases, the J end lost 4 bases, and 19 bases lay between the germline ends. In DNA, the CDR3 is TGCGCCAGCAGCCCTCAGGTAGGGGGGCAATCAGATACGCAGTATTTT. Its translation: CASSPQVGGQSDTQYF.

This clone was seen once. V is TRBV4-1 and J is TRBJ1-1; D might be TRBD1 (5 bases). Germline assignment: CDR1 MGHRA and CDR2 YSYEKL. CDR3 length: 14 amino acids. The V and J ends lost 0 bases and 8 bases respectively, with 13 bases between them. The DNA for the CDR3 is TGCGCCAGCAGCCAAGAAGGGGCAGATGGGGAAGCTTTCTTT. It translates to CASSQEGADGEAFF.

The chain recombines TRBV6-1 with TRBJ2-1, with D perhaps assigned TRBD1 or TRBD2 (5 bases each). This CDR3 is 15 amino acids long. The germline V and J ends were trimmed by 6 bases and 4 bases, with 16 bases remaining between them. Germline V gene data show CDR1 as MNHNS and CDR2 as SASEGT. DNA of the CDR3: TGTGCCAGCAGCGGGACGGCCCTTGGGTACAATGAGCAGTTCTTC. Translated: CASSGTALGYNEQFF.